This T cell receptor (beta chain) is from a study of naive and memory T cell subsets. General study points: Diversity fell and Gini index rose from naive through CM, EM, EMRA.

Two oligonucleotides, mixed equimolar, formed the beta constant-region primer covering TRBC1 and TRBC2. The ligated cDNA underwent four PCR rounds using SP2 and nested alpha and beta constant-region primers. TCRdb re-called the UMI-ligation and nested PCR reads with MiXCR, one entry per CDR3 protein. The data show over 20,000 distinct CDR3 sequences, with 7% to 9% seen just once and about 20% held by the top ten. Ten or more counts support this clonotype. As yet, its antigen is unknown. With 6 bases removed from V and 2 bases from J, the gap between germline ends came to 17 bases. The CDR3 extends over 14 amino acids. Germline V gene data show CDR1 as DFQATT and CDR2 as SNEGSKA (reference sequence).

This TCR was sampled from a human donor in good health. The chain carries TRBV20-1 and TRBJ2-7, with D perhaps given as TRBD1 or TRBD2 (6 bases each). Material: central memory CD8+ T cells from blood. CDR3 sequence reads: CSANQGRNAYEQYF. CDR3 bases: TGCAGTGCCAATCAGGGGAGGAACGCCTACGAGCAGTACTTC.